This T cell receptor beta chain was identified in a study of blood T cell repertoires in COVID-19. Study summary: Sites across the United States, Italy and Spain contributed samples from acute and convalescent COVID-19.

Germline CDR1 reads KGHSH; CDR2 reads LQKENI. There are 14 residues in the CDR3. The germline V and J ends were trimmed by 3 bases and 0 bases, with 9 bases remaining between them. Concerning this clone: Distinct nucleotide sequences in the sample also encode this CDR3.

Source study methods: Reference gene primer amplification gave estimated nucleated cell counts. Here immunoSEQ multiplex PCR was the method, and the copy in TCRdb shows in-frame clones only, minus some. V, J and clone size are those of that table, while D and trimming were read from the DNA. The data show around 250,000 clones, around nine tenths seen once. Sequencing input: peripheral blood. The TCR comes from a woman aged 60-70 years who had recovered from COVID-19. J is TRBJ2-7 and V is TRBV18; D possibly corresponds to TRBD1 (5 bases). The CDR3 nucleotides read TGTGCCAGCTCACCTACAGGAACCTCCTACGAGCAGTACTTC. Translated, it gives CASSPTGTSYEQYF.